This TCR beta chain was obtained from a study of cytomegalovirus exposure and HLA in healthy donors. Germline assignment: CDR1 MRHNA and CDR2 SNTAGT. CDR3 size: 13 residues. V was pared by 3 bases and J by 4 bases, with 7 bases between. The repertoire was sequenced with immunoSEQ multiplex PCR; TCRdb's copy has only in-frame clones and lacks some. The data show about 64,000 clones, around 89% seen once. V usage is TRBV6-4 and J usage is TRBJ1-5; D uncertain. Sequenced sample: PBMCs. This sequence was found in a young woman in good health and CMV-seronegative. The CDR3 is CASSERENQPQHF. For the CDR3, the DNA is TGTGCCAGCAGTGAGAGGGAAAATCAGCCCCAGCATTTT.